Presented here are 11 T cell receptor beta chains from one specimen sequenced in a study of blood T cell repertoires in COVID-19. TCRdb's table, derived via immunoSEQ multiplex PCR, lists solely in-frame clones and lacks some. The repertoire has roughly 430,000 clones, over 75% of them found once; the top ten carry 2% to 2.5%. Material: PBMCs or T cells enriched from blood (not recorded which). The origin of the receptors is a woman between 40 and 50 years old with acute COVID-19.

The chain combines TRBV27 with TRBJ2-3, with a possible D match to TRBD2 (6 bases). This CDR3 has 14 amino acids. Germline assignment: CDR1 MNHEY and CDR2 SMNVEV (reference sequence). The V and J ends lost 3 bases and 0 bases respectively, with 7 bases between them. CDR3 in amino acids: CASSLSGSTDTQYF. Here the CDR3 DNA reads TGTGCCAGCAGTTTGAGCGGGAGCACAGATACGCAGTATTTT.

CDR3 DNA sequence: TGTGCCAGCAGCTTCACCATATTCCAGTCCAGCTCCTACAATGAGCAGTTCTTC. Translation gives CASSFTIFQSSSYNEQFF. The rearrangement uses TRBV7-8 and TRBJ2-1; D unclear. Deletions cut 3 bases from V and 0 bases from J, with 18 bases between. The germline gives CDR1 SGHVS, CDR2 FQNEAQ. The CDR3 sequence is 18 residues long.

J is TRBJ1-1 and V is TRBV7-9; possible D gene TRBD1, 6 bases. CDR3 length: 12 amino acids. Trimming took 6 bases from V and 6 from J, leaving 11 bases between them. CDR1 is SEHNR and CDR2 is FQNEAQ in the germline V gene (reference sequence). The CDR3: CASRETGSEAFF. The CDR3 nucleotides read TGTGCCAGCAGAGAAACAGGGTCTGAAGCTTTCTTT. Looking up the rest from reference TRBV7-9 and TRBJ1-1 gives the full variable domain: DTGVSQNPRHKITKRGQNVTFRCDPISEHNRLYWYRQTLGQGPEFLTYFQNEAQLEKSRLLSDRFSAERPKGSFSTLEIQRTEQGDSAMYLCASRETGSEAFFGQGTRLTVV.

V is TRBV6-1 and J is TRBJ1-4, with TRBD1 matching 7 bases. In germline, CDR1 is MNHNS, CDR2 SASEGT. V gave up 7 bases and J gave up 4 bases; unmatched junction bases: 9. CDR3 length equals 15 residues. CDR3 nucleotides: TGTGCCAGCACCCTTCCGACAGGGAATAATGAAAAACTGTTTTTT. Amino acids: CASTLPTGNNEKLFF.

This chain links TRBV9 with TRBJ1-3, with 11 bases identical to TRBD1. Germline assignment: CDR1 SGDLS and CDR2 YYNGEE. The CDR3 consists of 16 residues. Losses at the gene ends were 3 bases for V and 2 bases for J; bases not matched to a gene: 4. The CDR3 sequence: CASSEGQGVTGNTIYF. CDR3 coding DNA: TGTGCCAGCAGCGAGGGACAGGGGGTAACTGGAAACACCATATATTTT. The variable domain in full, with the rest retrieved from reference TRBV9 and TRBJ1-3, is DSGVTQTPKHLITATGQRVTLRCSPRSGDLSVYWYQQSLDQGLQFLIQYYNGEERAKGNILERFSAQQFPDLHSELNLSSLELGDSALYFCASSEGQGVTGNTIYFGEGSWLTVV.

The chain recombines TRBV9 with TRBJ1-4; no reliable D call. Germline V lookup: CDR1 SGDLS, CDR2 YYNGEE. V was trimmed by 0 bases and J by 2 bases, leaving 8 bases between them. The length of the CDR3 is 15 residues. The CDR3 spells CASSVGALTNEKLFF. The CDR3 DNA reads TGTGCCAGCAGCGTAGGCGCTCTGACTAATGAAAAACTGTTTTTT.

The chain is built from TRBV7-2 and TRBJ2-7, with D possibly being TRBD1 (6 bases). Germline V CDR1 and CDR2: SGHTA, FQGNSA. V was clipped by 6 bases and J by 5 bases, with 14 bases between them. The CDR3 spans 13 residues. The CDR3 region has the DNA TGTGCCAGCAGAACGACCGACAGGAACGAGCAGTACTTC. Amino acid sequence: CASRTTDRNEQYF. Variable domain in full (rest from reference TRBV7-2 and TRBJ2-7): GAGVSQSPSNKVTEKGKDVELRCDPISGHTALYWYRQSLGQGLEFLIYFQGNSAPDKSGLPSDRFSAERTGGSVSTLTIQRTQQEDSAVYLCASRTTDRNEQYFGPGTRLTVT.

The chain carries TRBV15 and TRBJ2-1; 10 positions agree with TRBD2. Germline assignment: CDR1 LNHNV and CDR2 YYDKDF (reference sequence). V was pared by 3 bases and J by 6 bases, with 11 bases of the junction left unmatched. The CDR3 runs 17 residues. CDR3 amino acids: CATSSRGRTSGLNEQFF. CDR3 DNA: TGTGCCACCAGCAGCCGGGGTAGGACTAGCGGTCTCAATGAGCAGTTCTTC.

This chain links TRBV25-1 with TRBJ1-2, with 9 bases matching TRBD1. The CDR3 sequence is 14 residues long. Looked up from germline, CDR1 is MGHDK and CDR2 is SYGVNS. V was clipped by 5 bases and J by 6 bases; unmatched bases: 7. CDR3 nucleotide sequence: TGTGCCAGCAGTTCCCACCGGGACAGGGATGGCTACACCTTC. Translated, it gives CASSSHRDRDGYTF.

A few counts support this clone. The gene calls are TRBV4-2 and TRBJ1-2, with D possibly matching TRBD1 (5 bases). CDR3 length: 17 amino acids. The V end was cut by 0 bases, the J end by 6 bases, with 20 bases between. The germline gives CDR1 LGHNA, CDR2 YNFKEQ. The CDR3 is CASSQDPDTKPAHGYTF. CDR3 sequence (DNA): TGTGCCAGCAGCCAAGATCCGGACACAAAACCAGCCCATGGCTACACCTTC.

This clone was detected once. The CDR3 DNA sequence: TGTGCAAGCCGGGACAGCTCCTACAATGAGCAGTTCTTC. It codes for CASRDSSYNEQFF. V gene TRBV12-3 or TRBV12-4 combines with J gene TRBJ2-1; 7 bases fit TRBD1. There are 13 residues in the CDR3.